The 25 T cell receptor beta chains presented below share a single source sample, sequenced in a study of blood T cell repertoires in COVID-19. Here immunoSEQ multiplex PCR was the method, and the copy in TCRdb shows in-frame clones only, minus some. The sample consists of roughly 100,000 clones, around 85% of them appearing once. Sequenced material: peripheral blood. The receptor source for this set is a woman between 65 and 79 years old with active or convalescent COVID-19.

The chain links TRBV5-6 to TRBJ2-1; 11 positions match TRBD2. The CDR3 is 15 residues long. V shed 1 base and J 12 bases; nucleotides not matched to a gene: 9. The germline gives CDR1 SGHDT, CDR2 YYEEEE. The CDR3 sequence is CASSLNSGRGRGQFF. The CDR3 DNA follows: TGTGCCAGCAGCTTGAATAGCGGGAGGGGGCGCGGGCAGTTCTTC.

The rearrangement uses TRBV19 and TRBJ2-1; 9 nucleotides match TRBD2. V lost 3 bases, J lost 5 bases, and 11 bases stayed unmatched. CDR1 and CDR2 (germline): LNHDA, SQIVND (reference sequence). This CDR3 region has 17 residues. CDR3 loop: CASSMGFGGGGHNEQFF. The DNA of the CDR3 is TGTGCCAGTAGTATGGGTTTTGGCGGGGGGGGGCACAATGAGCAGTTCTTC. The full variable domain, with the rest looked up from reference TRBV19 and TRBJ2-1, is DGGITQSPKYLFRKEGQNVTLSCEQNLNHDAMYWYRQDPGQGLRLIYYSQIVNDFQKGDIAEGYSVSREKKESFPLTVTSAQKNPTAFYLCASSMGFGGGGHNEQFFGPGTRLTVL.

This sequence joins TRBV28 and TRBJ2-7; 10 bases are shared with TRBD2. CDR3 size: 14 residues. V was clipped by 7 bases and J by 0 bases; unmatched bases: 3. Germline V gene lookup returns CDR1 MDHEN and CDR2 SYDVKM. CDR3 residues: CASTSGGYSYEQYF. Written as DNA, the CDR3 is TGTGCCAGCACTAGCGGGGGATACTCCTACGAGCAGTACTTC.

The rearrangement uses TRBV9 and TRBJ2-3; TRBD2 matches 10 bases. The CDR3 covers 19 residues. Germline V gene lookup returns CDR1 SGDLS and CDR2 YYNGEE. V shed 0 bases, J shed 1 base, and the junction held 11 bases outside the gene matches. In nucleotides, the CDR3 is TGTGCCAGCAGCGTAGGGCTAGCGGGAGCCCTCAAGGGCACAGATACGCAGTATTTT. Translated, it gives CASSVGLAGALKGTDTQYF.

This chain connects TRBV6-5 to TRBJ1-2; D is possibly TRBD1 (5 bases). Germline V gives CDR1 MNHEY, CDR2 SVGAGI. V gave up 8 bases and J gave up 2 bases, with 15 bases separating them. The CDR3 length is 14 residues. The CDR3 spells CASEDTGANYGYTF. In DNA form, the CDR3 reads TGTGCCAGCGAAGATACAGGTGCGAACTATGGCTACACCTTC.

This clone was observed once. The chain is built from TRBV10-3 and TRBJ2-7, with 10 bases that match TRBD1. This CDR3 is 14 amino acids long. V dropped 2 bases and J dropped 4; count of bases not matched to a gene: 2. CDR1 and CDR2 from the germline V gene are ENHRY and SYGVKD. This CDR3 reads CAISERTGGYEQYF. The CDR3, as DNA: TGTGCCATCAGTGAGAGGACAGGGGGGTACGAGCAGTACTTC.

This CDR3 is CATAYAGEKETQYF. CDR3 sequence (DNA): TGCGCCACCGCTTATGCGGGGGAAAAAGAGACCCAGTACTTC. The gene calls are TRBV5-1 and TRBJ2-5; 7 bases agree with TRBD2. The CDR3 loop spans 14 amino acids. V dropped 9 bases and J dropped 3; count of bases not matched to a gene: 11. The V gene's germline CDR1 is SGHRS and CDR2 YFSETQ.

The J gene is TRBJ2-5, the V gene TRBV18; 7 bases line up with TRBD2. Germline lookup yields CDR1 KGHSH and CDR2 LQKENI. CDR3 size: 14 residues. The V gene end was trimmed by 3 bases and the J gene end by 3 bases; junction bases not matched to a gene: 4. The CDR3 DNA reads TGTGCCAGCTCACCGTACGGGACTAAAGAGACCCAGTACTTC. It yields the protein CASSPYGTKETQYF.

The rearrangement joins TRBV28 to TRBJ1-2; unclear D gene. This CDR3 has 12 residues. V was pared by 6 bases and J by 4 bases, with 9 bases between. The germline V gene has CDR1 MDHEN and CDR2 SYDVKM. CDR3 region: CASSVDTYGYTF. The CDR3 nucleotides read TGTGCCAGCAGCGTTGACACCTATGGCTACACCTTC.

The V call is TRBV7-3, the J call TRBJ2-3; the D gene is possibly TRBD2 (7 bases). CDR1 is SGHTA and CDR2 is FQGTGA in the germline V gene. This CDR3 contains 14 residues. Trimming pared 2 bases from V and 2 bases from J, leaving 8 bases between. Written as DNA, the CDR3 is TGTGCCAGCAGCTTAGGGGGGGCCACAGATACGCAGTATTTT. Translating gives CASSLGGATDTQYF.

The chain has TRBV4-3 and TRBJ2-7, with a possible D match to TRBD1 (6 bases). V shed 7 bases and J shed 2 bases, with 18 bases lying between them. CDR3 size: 15 residues. Germline V CDR1 and CDR2: LGHNA, YSLEER. CDR3 in amino acids: CASNRQDRSPYEQYF. Here the CDR3 DNA reads TGCGCCAGCAACAGGCAGGACAGAAGCCCCTACGAGCAGTACTTC.

The V and J genes are TRBV10-3 and TRBJ1-3; possibly TRBD1 for D (5 bases). V was clipped by 10 bases and J by 0 bases, with 16 bases between them. CDR1 is ENHRY, CDR2 SYGVKD, per germline. This CDR3 is built from 15 residues. The CDR3 spells CATSATDSSGNTIYF. The CDR3 nucleotides read TGTGCCACTTCTGCTACAGACAGCTCTGGAAACACCATATATTTT.

V usage is TRBV24-1 and J usage is TRBJ2-2; TRBD1 matches at 9 bases. The CDR3 contains 17 residues. Germline-derived CDR1 and CDR2 are KGHDR and SFDVKD. J lost 6 bases, V lost 6 bases, and 13 bases had no gene match. The CDR3 here is CATSFSRGTGFAGELFF. The CDR3 region has the DNA TGTGCCACCAGTTTTTCCCGTGGGACAGGGTTCGCCGGGGAGCTGTTTTTT.

This clone occurred a few times. The chain recombines TRBV2 with TRBJ1-4; TRBD1 matches at 8 bases. Germline loops: CDR1 SNHLY, CDR2 FYNNEI. The CDR3 spans 17 residues. V lost 4 bases to trimming and J lost 2 bases; unmatched junction nucleotides: 9. CDR3 nucleotides: TGTGCCAGCAGTGGCGGTCAGGGGGCAAGGACTAATGAAAAACTGTTTTTT. Translated: CASSGGQGARTNEKLFF.

The chain uses TRBV30 and TRBJ1-2; 9 nucleotides line up with TRBD1. Trimming at V came to 2 bases and at J to 7 bases, leaving 14 bases not matched to a gene. Per germline, CDR1 GTSNPN and CDR2 SVGIG (reference sequence). The length of the CDR3 is 16 residues. The CDR3 coding sequence is TGTGCCTGGAGTTCCGGGGACAGGGAGCCCCTGGGTGGCTACACCTTC. This sequence encodes CAWSSGDREPLGGYTF.

This chain uses TRBV5-6 with TRBJ2-7; weak D call: TRBD1 (5 bases). The CDR3 is made up of 18 amino acids. Germline CDR1 and CDR2: SGHDT and YYEEEE. With 0 bases removed from V and 3 bases from J, the gap between germline ends came to 22 bases. In nucleotides, the CDR3 is TGTGCCAGCAGCTTGGCGGCCCCTTACAGGAGCGAGGACTACGAGCAGTACTTC. Translating gives CASSLAAPYRSEDYEQYF.

The chain is built from TRBV7-9 and TRBJ1-2; 8 bases agree with TRBD1. Germline V lookup: CDR1 SEHNR, CDR2 FQNEAQ (reference sequence). With 5 bases clipped from V and 7 bases from J, the junction kept 6 bases outside the gene matches. The CDR3 covers 13 residues. CDR3: CASSLGQGGGYTF. The CDR3 nucleotides are TGTGCCAGCAGCCTAGGACAGGGTGGTGGCTACACCTTC. The full variable domain, rest sourced from reference TRBV7-9 and TRBJ1-2, is DTGVSQNPRHKITKRGQNVTFRCDPISEHNRLYWYRQTLGQGPEFLTYFQNEAQLEKSRLLSDRFSAERPKGSFSTLEIQRTEQGDSAMYLCASSLGQGGGYTFGSGTRLTVV.

V and J are TRBV28 and TRBJ1-2; 9 bases are a match to TRBD1. V was pared by 2 bases and J by 7 bases, with 5 bases of the junction left unmatched. The germline CDR1 and CDR2 sequences are MDHEN and SYDVKM. The CDR3 is 14 amino acids. The CDR3 sequence is CASSLTGTGFGYTF. The CDR3 DNA follows: TGTGCCAGCAGTTTAACCGGGACAGGGTTTGGCTACACCTTC.

The chain employs TRBV28 and TRBJ2-7; possibly TRBD2 for D (5 bases). V shed 2 bases and J shed 4 bases, with 12 bases lying between them. This CDR3 region has 14 residues. Germline loops: CDR1 MDHEN, CDR2 SYDVKM. The CDR3: CASSLMRAEYEQYF. The CDR3 DNA reads TGTGCCAGCAGTTTAATGAGGGCCGAATACGAGCAGTACTTC.

V usage is TRBV2 and J usage is TRBJ1-1; TRBD1 aligns across 9 bases. The CDR3 loop spans 15 amino acids. The V gene end was trimmed by 5 bases and the J gene end by 6 bases; junction bases not matched to a gene: 10. CDR1 and CDR2 from the germline V gene are SNHLY and FYNNEI. The CDR3 region is CASSPTGGTGSEAFF. As DNA, the CDR3 is TGTGCCAGCAGTCCAACGGGTGGGACAGGGTCTGAAGCTTTCTTT.

This chain joins TRBV19 and TRBJ2-2; possible D gene TRBD2, 5 bases. CDR1 is LNHDA and CDR2 is SQIVND in the germline V gene (reference sequence). V gave up 6 bases and J gave up 5 bases, with 13 bases separating them. This CDR3 is built from 14 residues. In nucleotides, the CDR3 is TGTGCCAGTAGCCAGGCGTGGGAGACCGGGGAGCTGTTTTTT. Translated: CASSQAWETGELFF.

The chain links TRBV5-6 to TRBJ1-5, with D possibly TRBD1 on 5 matching bases. Trimming took 6 bases from V and 0 from J, leaving 16 bases between them. The CDR3 contains 16 residues. Germline V gene data show CDR1 as SGHDT and CDR2 as YYEEEE. The CDR3: CASTRARDYSNQPQHF. The CDR3 nucleotides read TGTGCCAGCACCCGTGCCAGGGATTATAGCAATCAGCCCCAGCATTTT.

The chain links TRBV5-5 to TRBJ1-4; 10 bases map to TRBD1. J gave up 8 bases and V 5 bases, and 6 bases lay outside the gene matches. The CDR3 runs 14 residues. Germline V gene sequence: CDR1 SGHKS, CDR2 YYEKEE (reference sequence). The chain's CDR3 is CASSRDRGLEKLFF. The DNA for the CDR3 is TGTGCCAGCAGTCGAGACAGGGGGCTCGAAAAACTGTTTTTT. Filled out from reference TRBV5-5 and TRBJ1-4, the complete variable domain reads DAGVTQSPTHLIKTRGQQVTLRCSPISGHKSVSWYQQVLGQGPQFIFQYYEKEERGRGNFPDRFSARQFPNYSSELNVNALLLGDSALYLCASSRDRGLEKLFFGSGTQLSVL.

The genes are TRBV5-1 and TRBJ2-3, with 10 bases aligning to TRBD1. CDR3 size: 15 residues. V lost 4 bases and J lost 3; bases outside the gene matches: 5. The germline V gene encodes CDR1 SGHRS and CDR2 YFSETQ. CDR3 protein: CASSIRQGATDTQYF. The CDR3 bases are TGCGCCAGCAGCATAAGACAGGGGGCGACAGATACGCAGTATTTT.

This sequence joins TRBV7-2 and TRBJ2-7; D might be TRBD1 (5 bases). V dropped 1 base and J dropped 5 bases, with 12 bases sitting between them. Germline CDR1 and CDR2: SGHTA and FQGNSA. The CDR3 loop spans 14 amino acids. The CDR3 sequence is CASSLGIGRDEQYF. The CDR3 DNA sequence: TGTGCCAGCAGCTTAGGAATAGGCAGGGACGAGCAGTACTTC. Variable domain in full (rest from reference TRBV7-2 and TRBJ2-7): GAGVSQSPSNKVTEKGKDVELRCDPISGHTALYWYRQSLGQGLEFLIYFQGNSAPDKSGLPSDRFSAERTGGSVSTLTIQRTQQEDSAVYLCASSLGIGRDEQYFGPGTRLTVT.